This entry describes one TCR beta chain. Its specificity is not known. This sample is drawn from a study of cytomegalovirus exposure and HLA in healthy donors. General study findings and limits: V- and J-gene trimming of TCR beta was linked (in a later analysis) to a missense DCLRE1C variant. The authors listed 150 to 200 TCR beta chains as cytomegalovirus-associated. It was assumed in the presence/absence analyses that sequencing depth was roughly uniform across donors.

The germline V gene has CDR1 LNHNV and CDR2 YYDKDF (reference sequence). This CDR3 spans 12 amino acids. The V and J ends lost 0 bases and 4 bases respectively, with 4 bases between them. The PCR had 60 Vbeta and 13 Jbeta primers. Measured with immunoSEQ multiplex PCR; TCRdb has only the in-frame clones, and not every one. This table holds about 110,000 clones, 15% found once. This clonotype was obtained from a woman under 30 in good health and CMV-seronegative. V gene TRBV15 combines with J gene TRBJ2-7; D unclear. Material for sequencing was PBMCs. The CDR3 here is CATSRDHYEQYF. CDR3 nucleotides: TGTGCCACCAGCAGAGACCATTACGAGCAGTACTTC.